A single sample gave rise to the 14 T cell receptor beta chains below, sequenced in a study of OX40 agonist ivuxolimab in advanced cancers. Sequenced by immunoSEQ multiplex PCR; TCRdb stores in-frame clones only, minus some. This table holds some 50,000 clones, around nine tenths found once. The starting material was CD4+ or CD8+ T cells sorted from blood, obtained in a trial of the OX40 agonist ivuxolimab. Every receptor here comes from an adult with an advanced solid tumor such as melanoma, head and neck, liver or kidney cancer.

The chain employs TRBV27 and TRBJ1-5; a possible D gene is TRBD1 (5 bases). The CDR3 extends over 15 amino acids. Germline V gene lookup returns CDR1 MNHEY and CDR2 SMNVEV (reference sequence). With 8 bases removed from V and 1 base from J, the gap between germline ends came to 15 bases. CDR3 sequence reads: CASRLWGESNQPQHF. CDR3 nucleotide sequence: TGTGCCAGCCGATTGTGGGGGGAGAGCAATCAGCCCCAGCATTTT.

The V gene is TRBV15, the J gene TRBJ2-5, with 7 bases matching TRBD1. Germline values: CDR1 LNHNV, CDR2 YYDKDF (reference sequence). V was pared by 0 bases and J by 6 bases, with 10 bases of the junction left unmatched. The CDR3 extends over 16 amino acids. This CDR3 is CATSRESTGIRKTQYF. The CDR3 DNA is TGTGCCACCAGCAGAGAATCGACAGGGATAAGAAAGACCCAGTACTTC.

Written as DNA, the CDR3 is TGCAGCGTCGAACGGCAGGATACGCAGTATTTT. This sequence encodes CSVERQDTQYF. The J gene is TRBJ2-3, the V gene TRBV29-1; D is ambiguous. The CDR3 sequence is 11 residues long. Trimming took 6 bases from V and 6 from J, leaving 10 bases between them. Per the germline V gene, CDR1 is SQVTM and CDR2 is ANQGSEA.

The chain employs TRBV6-5 and TRBJ2-7, with a tentative D call TRBD2 (6 bases). V was trimmed by 1 base and J by 0 bases, leaving 7 bases between them. This CDR3 region has 14 residues. Germline CDR1 is MNHEY and CDR2 is SVGAGI. The CDR3 DNA is TGTGCCAGCAGTTACTACGGGGGCTCCTACGAGCAGTACTTC. Its protein product is CASSYYGGSYEQYF.

For this clone: At one of its ends the junction is not consistent with the germline gene, which may arise from a read error. The chain joins TRBV2 to TRBJ2-7; the match to TRBD1 covers 7 bases. The germline V gene encodes CDR1 SNHLY and CDR2 FYNNEI. This CDR3 is 16 amino acids long. This CDR3 reads CASGDITGDQNYEQYF. The DNA for the CDR3 is TGTGCCAGCGGTGATATCACAGGGGATCAAAACTACGAGCAGTACTTC.

The CDR3 DNA is TGTGCCAGCAGTCCCCCGGTTAGCGGGAAACACACAGATACGCAGTATTTT. Protein product: CASSPPVSGKHTDTQYF. The chain recombines TRBV27 with TRBJ2-3, with 8 bases fitting TRBD2. The CDR3 consists of 17 residues. The ends lost 5 bases at V and 2 bases at J; junction bases unmatched: 12. Germline CDR1 and CDR2: MNHEY and SMNVEV (reference sequence).

This clone has only one observation. This chain links TRBV9 with TRBJ2-3; D remains unclear. The V end was cut by 0 bases, the J end by 6 bases, with 14 bases between. The CDR3 contains 15 residues. The germline CDR1 and CDR2 sequences are SGDLS and YYNGEE. The CDR3: CASSVAVQQWDTQYF. As DNA, the CDR3 is TGTGCCAGCAGCGTAGCGGTCCAGCAGTGGGATACGCAGTATTTT.

This clone was counted once. CDR3 in amino acids: CASSHPDTSYEQYF. The CDR3 region has the DNA TGTGCCAGCAGCCACCCCGACACGTCTTACGAGCAGTACTTC. The chain recombines TRBV11-2 with TRBJ2-7; D is uncertain. Germline V gene lookup returns CDR1 SGHAT and CDR2 FQNNGV. V lost 5 bases, J lost 4 bases, and 15 bases lay in between. CDR3 length: 14 residues.

This chain joins TRBV11-2 and TRBJ2-7; 9 bases are shared with TRBD1. The CDR3 runs to 14 residues. The V gene's germline CDR1 is SGHAT and CDR2 FQNNGV. V lost 5 bases, J lost 0 bases, and 2 bases stayed unmatched. The CDR3 DNA reads TGTGCCAGCAGCAAGGACAGGGGCTCCTACGAGCAGTACTTC. It translates to CASSKDRGSYEQYF.

The chain is built from TRBV6-5 and TRBJ1-1, with 7 bases fitting TRBD1. The CDR3 is 15 amino acids. Germline CDR1 reads MNHEY; CDR2 reads SVGAGI. V gave up 0 bases and J gave up 2 bases; unmatched junction bases: 3. The CDR3 loop reads CASSYSKGANTEAFF. As DNA, the CDR3 is TGTGCCAGCAGTTACTCGAAGGGGGCTAACACTGAAGCTTTCTTT.

This clone was counted only a few times. This chain connects TRBV30 to TRBJ1-4; 8 nucleotides match TRBD1. This CDR3 is 14 amino acids long. Trimming took 2 bases from V and 7 from J; bases not matched to a gene: 6. Germline V gene lookup returns CDR1 GTSNPN and CDR2 SVGIG (reference sequence). CDR3 residues: CAWSSGQGGEKLFF. Here the CDR3 DNA reads TGTGCCTGGAGTTCCGGACAGGGAGGTGAAAAACTGTTTTTT.

This chain connects TRBV6-5 to TRBJ2-1; D gene uncertain. This CDR3 is built from 11 residues. The V end was cut by 6 bases, the J end by 4 bases, with 4 bases between. The germline V gene encodes CDR1 MNHEY and CDR2 SVGAGI. CDR3 nucleotide sequence: TGTGCCAGCAGAGCATACAATGAGCAGTTCTTC. The encoded protein is CASRAYNEQFF.

This chain joins TRBV4-1 and TRBJ1-1; TRBD1 matches 8 bases. The ends lost 8 bases at V and 6 bases at J; junction bases unmatched: 2. The germline CDR1 and CDR2 sequences are MGHRA and YSYEKL. This CDR3 is 11 amino acids long. This chain's CDR3 is CASGQGSEAFF. In DNA form, the CDR3 reads TGCGCCAGCGGACAGGGATCTGAAGCTTTCTTT.

The chain uses TRBV28 and TRBJ2-2, with no clear D. Germline-derived CDR1 and CDR2 are MDHEN and SYDVKM. V was trimmed by 2 bases and J by 8 bases, leaving 6 bases between them. CDR3 length: 12 residues. The CDR3, as DNA: TGTGCCAGCAGTTTAATCGCGGGGGAGCTGTTTTTT. Protein sequence: CASSLIAGELFF.